One and the same sample provided the 19 T cell receptor beta chains below, sequenced in a study of cytomegalovirus exposure and HLA in healthy donors. This PCR relied on a set of 60 Vbeta primers and 13 Jbeta primers. Clones were sequenced by immunoSEQ multiplex PCR, and TCRdb holds only the in-frame ones, with some missing. The sample has around 160,000 clones; roughly 77% are singletons. Sequenced material: PBMCs. The receptors here all came from a man aged 50 to 59 in good health and CMV-seropositive.

The V gene is TRBV5-1, the J gene TRBJ2-1, with 7 bases that match TRBD1. CDR3 length: 15 residues. V gave up 0 bases and J gave up 9 bases; unmatched junction bases: 9. Germline CDR1 SGHRS, CDR2 YFSETQ. The CDR3 reads CASSLGQGKGGEQFF. The CDR3 DNA is TGCGCCAGCAGCTTGGGACAGGGAAAGGGTGGTGAGCAGTTCTTC.

The chain carries TRBV11-2 and TRBJ2-2; D is possibly TRBD1 (6 bases). Germline CDR1 SGHAT, CDR2 FQNNGV. Trimming took 5 bases from V and 4 from J, leaving 14 bases between them. CDR3 length: 15 residues. The CDR3 loop reads CASSRQVAGTGELFF. The CDR3 DNA sequence: TGTGCCAGCAGCCGACAGGTTGCTGGCACCGGGGAGCTGTTTTTT. The whole variable domain, filled in from reference TRBV11-2 and TRBJ2-2, reads EAGVAQSPRYKIIEKRQSVAFWCNPISGHATLYWYQQILGQGPKLLIQFQNNGVVDDSQLPKDRFSAERLKGVDSTLKIQPAKLEDSAVYLCASSRQVAGTGELFFGEGSRLTVL.

CDR3 amino acids: CASSEGPRITSTDTQYF. CDR3 bases: TGTGCCAGCAGTGAGGGTCCGCGGATTACTAGCACAGATACGCAGTATTTT. The chain uses TRBV6-1 and TRBJ2-3; D not resolved. The CDR3 sequence is 17 residues long. Germline V gene sequence: CDR1 MNHNS, CDR2 SASEGT. The ends were cut back, 3 bases at V and 0 bases at J, with 16 bases in the middle.

This chain links TRBV29-1 with TRBJ2-7; TRBD1 aligns across 7 bases. Germline V CDR1 and CDR2: SQVTM, ANQGSEA. The ends lost 5 bases at V and 3 bases at J; junction bases unmatched: 7. The CDR3 covers 13 residues. This chain's CDR3 is CSVRGQQGYEQYF. As DNA, the CDR3 is TGCAGCGTTCGGGGACAGCAAGGCTACGAGCAGTACTTC.

About this clone: Sequence at one end of the junction differs from germline and may be a read error. The chain recombines TRBV18 with TRBJ1-4; D might be TRBD1 (5 bases). CDR3 length: 13 residues. CDR1 and CDR2 from the germline V gene are KGHSH and LQKENI. CDR3 DNA sequence: TGTGCCAGCTCACCGCGGGGAGGAGGGGCTGCTTCTTTT. Translation gives CASSPRGGGAASF.

V gene TRBV5-1 combines with J gene TRBJ1-1; D may be TRBD1 (6 bases). Trimming stripped 0 bases from V and 1 base from J, with 19 bases between. Germline CDR1 reads SGHRS; CDR2 reads YFSETQ. The CDR3 has 18 amino acids. The CDR3 region has the DNA TGCGCCAGCAGCTTGGCCAAGTTTAATAGGGGGGGGAACACTGAAGCTTTCTTT. Translated, it gives CASSLAKFNRGGNTEAFF.

This clone was seen just once. This rearrangement joins TRBV7-3 to TRBJ2-7; 10 nucleotides match TRBD1. The germline gives CDR1 SGHTA, CDR2 FQGTGA. The junction had 5 bases not matched to a gene; V was cut back by 1 base and J by 5 bases. This CDR3 has 15 amino acids. The CDR3 nucleotides are TGTGCCAGCAGCTTAATCGGACAGGGGGGCCACGAGCAGTACTTC. It encodes CASSLIGQGGHEQYF.

This chain connects TRBV19 to TRBJ1-5; D gene uncertain. Germline lookup yields CDR1 LNHDA and CDR2 SQIVND (reference sequence). The CDR3 is 15 amino acids. The V and J ends lost 1 base and 5 bases respectively, with 12 bases between them. CDR3 sequence (DNA): TGTGCCAGTAGTATAGGGCACGCCGTCGATCAGCCCCAGCATTTT. This gives the protein CASSIGHAVDQPQHF.

This clone has a single count. The rearrangement uses TRBV4-2 and TRBJ2-1, with 8 bases that match TRBD2. Per germline, CDR1 LGHNA and CDR2 YNFKEQ. The CDR3 runs 15 residues. With 0 bases clipped from V and 8 bases from J, the junction kept 6 bases outside the gene matches. The CDR3 coding sequence is TGTGCCAGCAGCCAAGATTTGCGAGCGGGGGATGAGCAGTTCTTC. This sequence encodes CASSQDLRAGDEQFF.

The chain has TRBV4-2 and TRBJ2-5; tentatively, D is TRBD1 (5 bases). V was clipped by 0 bases and J by 4 bases, with 9 bases between them. Germline CDR1 reads LGHNA; CDR2 reads YNFKEQ. The length of the CDR3 is 14 residues. CDR3 sequence: CASSQDRQRETQYF. Written as DNA, the CDR3 is TGTGCCAGCAGCCAAGATAGACAGAGAGAGACCCAGTACTTC.

This clone was counted once. V and J are TRBV4-3 and TRBJ2-5; D is undetermined. The J call is in doubt because the DNA end fits TRBJ2-7 better. The CDR3 is 15 residues long. Germline lookup yields CDR1 LGHNA and CDR2 YSLEER. For the CDR3, the DNA is TGCGCCAGCAGCCAAGATCTCTCTCTAACCTACGAGCAGTACTTC. As protein: CASSQDLSLTYEQYF.

The chain combines TRBV28 with TRBJ1-3; possibly TRBD1 for D (6 bases). This CDR3 comprises 14 residues. V was trimmed by 3 bases and J by 0 bases, leaving 6 bases between them. Germline CDR1 and CDR2: MDHEN and SYDVKM. CDR3 amino acids: CASSLTGSGNTIYF. The CDR3 coding sequence is TGTGCCAGCAGTTTGACAGGCTCTGGAAACACCATATATTTT.

The genes are TRBV4-1 and TRBJ2-3; weak D call: TRBD2 (6 bases). Germline V gene sequence: CDR1 MGHRA, CDR2 YSYEKL. V was trimmed by 4 bases and J by 2 bases, leaving 16 bases between them. The CDR3 consists of 16 residues. Here the CDR3 DNA reads TGCGCCAGCAGCCGCGGCGGGGCCGGTTTCACAGATACGCAGTATTTT. Translating gives CASSRGGAGFTDTQYF.

About this clone itself: Other DNA sequences in the same sample also yield this CDR3. This sequence joins TRBV7-2 and TRBJ2-7, with D maybe TRBD2 (6 bases). The germline CDR1 and CDR2 sequences are SGHTA and FQGNSA. V shed 5 bases and J shed 3 bases, with 14 bases lying between them. This CDR3 region has 14 residues. CDR3 region: CASSPGLANYEQYF. CDR3 in DNA: TGTGCCAGCAGCCCGGGACTTGCCAACTACGAGCAGTACTTC.

V usage is TRBV13 and J usage is TRBJ1-4, with D unresolved. This CDR3 region has 16 residues. Germline V gene sequence: CDR1 PRHDT, CDR2 FYEKMQ (reference sequence). Trimming took 5 bases from V and 3 from J, leaving 16 bases between them. The CDR3: CASSQRRVSSNEKLFF. The DNA for the CDR3 is TGTGCCAGCAGCCAAAGGAGGGTTTCATCTAATGAAAAACTGTTTTTT.

V and J are TRBV6-1 and TRBJ2-5; D gene ambiguous. Germline-derived CDR1 and CDR2 are MNHNS and SASEGT. V was cut by 3 bases and J by 0 bases, with 11 bases left in between. The CDR3 totals 15 residues. The CDR3 bases are TGTGCCAGCAGTGACCTCTCCCTGTACCAAGAGACCCAGTACTTC. This sequence encodes CASSDLSLYQETQYF.

This chain joins TRBV7-2 and TRBJ1-2; 10 bases are shared with TRBD1. The V gene's germline CDR1 is SGHTA and CDR2 FQGNSA. Trimming took 3 bases from V and 7 from J; bases not matched to a gene: 8. CDR3 size: 15 residues. The CDR3 DNA follows: TGTGCCAGCAGCTTTAGGGACAGGGGTCGGGGTGGCTACACCTTC. It encodes CASSFRDRGRGGYTF.

V usage is TRBV4-1 and J usage is TRBJ2-3; D remains ambiguous. The CDR3 sequence is 16 residues long. Germline CDR1 and CDR2: MGHRA and YSYEKL. Trimming took 2 bases from V and 1 from J, leaving 13 bases between them. CDR3 in DNA: TGCGCCAGCAGCCAAAACACAGCTACTCGCACAGATACGCAGTATTTT. It encodes CASSQNTATRTDTQYF.

The chain uses TRBV6-1 and TRBJ1-6; tentative D call: TRBD1 (5 bases). CDR1 and CDR2 (germline): MNHNS, SASEGT. This CDR3 is built from 15 residues. Trimming left V 7 bases short and J 10 bases short, with 20 bases between. CDR3 protein: CASNPPQGAVSPLHF. Written as DNA, the CDR3 is TGTGCCAGCAATCCCCCTCAGGGTGCTGTGTCACCCCTCCACTTT.